This TCR beta chain emerged from a study of T cell repertoires in cytomegalovirus infection. TCRdb re-called the reads with MiXCR, one entry per CDR3 protein. The table includes about 490,000 distinct CDR3 sequences, around 27% detected once. This CDR3 spans 15 amino acids. In germline, CDR1 is SGHNT, CDR2 YYREEE (reference sequence). The V and J ends lost 4 bases and 0 bases, in that order; junction bases with no gene match: 4. This clonotype was picked up one time. The sequence came from a human donor in good health (CMV status not recorded). Some clones in this sample may be carry-over from other donors' samples. The V call is TRBV5-4, the J call TRBJ2-7, with 10 bases that match TRBD1. The sequencing sample was made of PBMCs. The CDR3 loop is CASSPGQGVSYEQYF. DNA for the CDR3: TGTGCCAGCAGCCCCGGACAGGGGGTCTCCTACGAGCAGTACTTC.